This T cell receptor (beta chain) came from a study of tumor-infiltrating lymphocytes in oesophageal squamous cell carcinoma. CDR3 length: 14 residues. The V and J ends lost 3 bases and 5 bases respectively, with 12 bases between them. CDR1 and CDR2 from the germline V gene are SGHVS and FNYEAQ. Using its own MiXCR run on the PCR reads, TCRdb lists one record per CDR3 protein. The table includes 19,000 or so distinct CDR3 sequences, around two fifths detected once. This clonotype was found a few times. The chain has TRBV7-6 and TRBJ2-3, with D tentatively TRBD1 or TRBD2 (6 bases each). This clonotype originated in a male donor with esophageal squamous cell carcinoma. The sequenced sample was blood. The CDR3, as DNA: TGTGCCAGCAGCTTGCCGGGGGCGCAAGATACGCAGTATTTT. Its protein is CASSLPGAQDTQYF.